This TCR beta chain appears in the sequencing data of a study of cytomegalovirus exposure and HLA in healthy donors. Points from the study as a whole: Fewer N-insertions (relative to the roughly 630-donor mean) were reportedly seen in an Asian-associated ancestry cluster in a later analysis. In a later analysis, TCR beta V- and J-gene trimming showed a link to a missense DCLRE1C variant. Donors were assumed by presence/absence analyses to have roughly uniform sequencing depth. DRB1 showed the most TCR associations and HLA-C the fewest in a later analysis, as rates varied by HLA locus.

The CDR3 runs 13 residues. V shed 0 bases and J shed 3 bases, with 6 bases lying between them. Germline V gene sequence: CDR1 SGHNT, CDR2 YYREEE (reference sequence). Amplification used 60 Vbeta primers and 13 Jbeta primers. Clones were read by immunoSEQ multiplex PCR, and TCRdb kept only the in-frame ones, dropping some. The repertoire has under 150,000 clones, around 77% of them found once; the top ten carry roughly 5.9%. With respect to this clone: As yet, its antigen is unknown.

J is TRBJ2-5 and V is TRBV5-4; D is undetermined. Sample: PBMCs. The sequence derives from a woman aged 25 to 39 in good health and CMV-seropositive. CDR3 protein: CASSLDSKETQYF. The CDR3 nucleotides read TGTGCCAGCAGCTTGGACAGTAAAGAGACCCAGTACTTC.